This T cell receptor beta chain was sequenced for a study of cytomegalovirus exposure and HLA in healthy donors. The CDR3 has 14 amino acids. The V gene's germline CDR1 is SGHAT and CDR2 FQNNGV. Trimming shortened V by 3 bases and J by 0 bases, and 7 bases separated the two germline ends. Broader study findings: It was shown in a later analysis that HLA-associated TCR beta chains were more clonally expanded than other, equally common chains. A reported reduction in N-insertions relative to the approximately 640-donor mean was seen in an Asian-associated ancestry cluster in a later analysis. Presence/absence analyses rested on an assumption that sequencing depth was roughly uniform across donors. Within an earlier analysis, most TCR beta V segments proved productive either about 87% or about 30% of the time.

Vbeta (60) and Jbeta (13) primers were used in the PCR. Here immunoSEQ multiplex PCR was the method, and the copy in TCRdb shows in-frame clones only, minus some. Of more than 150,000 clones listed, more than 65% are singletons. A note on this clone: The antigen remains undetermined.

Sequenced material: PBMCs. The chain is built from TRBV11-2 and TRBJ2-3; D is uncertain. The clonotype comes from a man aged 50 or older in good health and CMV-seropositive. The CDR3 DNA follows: TGTGCCAGCAGCTTTGGCCGTAGCACAGATACGCAGTATTTT. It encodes CASSFGRSTDTQYF.